A single sample is the source of the 10 T cell receptor beta chains below, sequenced in a study of T cells after yellow fever vaccination. TCRdb processed the 5' RACE reads anew with MiXCR; each CDR3 protein has one entry. Of approximately 610,000 distinct CDR3 sequences listed, about a sixth are singletons. The source was PBMCs, collected 5 to 6 days after the first yellow fever vaccination. The receptors come from a man between 18 and 35 years old who received the YFV17D yellow fever vaccine.

The rearrangement links TRBV18 to TRBJ1-6; TRBD1 agrees at 10 bases. J was trimmed by 8 bases and V by 5 bases; bases with no gene match: 6. Germline loops: CDR1 KGHSH, CDR2 LQKENI. The CDR3 consists of 15 residues. The CDR3 coding sequence is TGTGCCAGCTCATCCTCCGGGACAGGGGATTCACCCCTCCACTTT. Protein: CASSSSGTGDSPLHF.

This clonotype showed up just a few times. The chain employs TRBV4-3 and TRBJ2-1, with a possible D match to TRBD1 (5 bases). The CDR3 extends over 19 amino acids. Germline CDR1 is LGHNA and CDR2 is YSLEER. Trimming removed 4 bases from V and 1 base from J, with 23 bases in between. The CDR3 bases are TGCGCCAGCAGCCGGAAGCCAAACGTACCACAGGATTCCTACAATGAGCAGTTCTTC. Protein: CASSRKPNVPQDSYNEQFF.

In this sample, this clonotype turned up many times. The rearrangement joins TRBV7-9 to TRBJ1-4; unclear D gene. The V and J ends lost 5 bases and 7 bases respectively, with 2 bases between them. The V gene's germline CDR1 is SEHNR and CDR2 FQNEAQ (reference sequence). The CDR3 length is 10 residues. The CDR3 loop reads CASSGEKLFF. Here the CDR3 DNA reads TGTGCCAGCAGCGGTGAAAAACTGTTTTTT.

This clonotype was detected only a few times. The chain has TRBV5-1 and TRBJ1-5; possible D gene TRBD1, 5 bases. Germline V CDR1 and CDR2: SGHRS, YFSETQ. There are 14 residues in the CDR3. The germline V and J ends were trimmed by 4 bases and 7 bases, with 15 bases remaining between them. The CDR3 nucleotides are TGCGCCAGCAGCGAAGACAGCTTGCTGCAGCCCCAGCATTTT. It is translated as CASSEDSLLQPQHF.

This clonotype was found many times. This sequence joins TRBV7-8 and TRBJ2-1, with D possibly being TRBD1 (6 bases). CDR1 is SGHVS, CDR2 FQNEAQ, per germline. V was pared by 5 bases and J by 5 bases, with 13 bases between. This CDR3 contains 14 residues. CDR3 in amino acids: CASSPRTANNEQFF. The CDR3 DNA reads as TGTGCCAGCAGCCCACGGACAGCTAACAATGAGCAGTTCTTC.

In this sample, this clonotype turned up once. The chain employs TRBV11-1 and TRBJ2-1, with D perhaps TRBD1 (5 bases). CDR1 is SGHAT, CDR2 FQDESV, per germline (reference sequence). Trimming shortened V by 1 base and J by 4 bases, and 14 bases separated the two germline ends. This CDR3 spans 16 amino acids. The CDR3 is CASSLGGALGYNEQFF. The CDR3 region has the DNA TGTGCCAGCAGCTTAGGTGGGGCGTTAGGGTACAATGAGCAGTTCTTC.

The table lists this clonotype with a few counts. The chain carries TRBV15 and TRBJ2-2; D unresolved. The length of the CDR3 is 15 residues. Trimming cost V 2 bases and J 0 bases, with 7 bases left between them. Germline V gene sequence: CDR1 LNHNV, CDR2 YYDKDF (reference sequence). CDR3 in amino acids: CATSRLETNTGELFF. For the CDR3, the DNA is TGTGCCACCAGCAGACTAGAAACGAACACCGGGGAGCTGTTTTTT.

The CDR3 here is CSATGTANSGYTF. The CDR3 DNA reads TGCAGTGCGACCGGGACAGCTAATAGTGGCTACACCTTC. V and J are TRBV20-1 and TRBJ1-2; 7 nucleotides align to TRBD1. CDR1 and CDR2 (germline): DFQATT, SNEGSKA (reference sequence). Trimming took 6 bases from V and 7 from J; bases not matched to a gene: 11. The CDR3 loop spans 13 amino acids.

The rearrangement joins TRBV5-1 to TRBJ1-5, with 9 positions matching TRBD1. Unmatched junction bases numbered 4, after V lost 4 bases and J lost 2 bases. Germline V gives CDR1 SGHRS, CDR2 YFSETQ. This CDR3 has 15 amino acids. CDR3 in amino acids: CASSATGGGNQPQHF. CDR3 nucleotide sequence: TGCGCCAGCAGCGCGACAGGGGGAGGCAATCAGCCCCAGCATTTT.

This chain joins TRBV7-2 and TRBJ2-1; TRBD1 agrees at 7 bases. Germline V gene data show CDR1 as SGHTA and CDR2 as FQGNSA. This CDR3 contains 15 residues. Trimming took 5 bases from V and 5 from J; bases not matched to a gene: 9. The DNA of the CDR3 is TGTGCCAGCAGCCAAAAGCACAGGGGAAACAATGAGCAGTTCTTC. It encodes CASSQKHRGNNEQFF.